This T cell receptor (beta chain) is from a study of shared clonotypes between healthy human individuals. The donors, all of them Caucasian adults, lived in Nashville, Tennessee. Germline-derived CDR1 and CDR2 are GTSNPN and SVGIG (reference sequence). V dropped 5 bases and J dropped 6; count of bases not matched to a gene: 4. The CDR3 length is 14 residues. Samples underwent the assay at deep level. Across several immunoSEQ plates, the genomic DNA of each subset was split evenly. The table came from immunoSEQ multiplex PCR; TCRdb's copy has only in-frame clones and leaves some out. This sample has about half a million clones; about 78% occur once, and the top ten carry about 12%.

The material sequenced was PBMCs. The V call is TRBV30, the J call TRBJ2-1; TRBD2 matches 13 bases. The TCR comes from a woman aged 40 to 50 in good health. Some clones in this sample may be carry-over from other donors' samples. The CDR3 region is CAWGLAGDVNEQFF. For the CDR3, the DNA is TGTGCCTGGGGACTAGCGGGAGACGTCAATGAGCAGTTCTTC.